Reported below is one T cell receptor beta chain. Its recognized antigen is unknown. No much larger clone is present one base from it, and per-base qualities are unavailable. The sample comes from a study of blood T cells in healthy people across ages (dated by TCRdb to about 2015). For the wider study: In model experiments, roughly one uniquely barcoded TCR beta cDNA molecule per two T cells was captured by template switching. The donors were split into four age groups: young (average around 17 years), middle-aged (39), aged (more than 55) and long-lived (82). The study analyzed two additional independent replicas of 1 million unique cDNA reads from the same blood draw for two donors, one aged 18 to 29 and one aged 80 or older. To avoid experimental bias, donors of different ages were spread randomly across the sequencing lanes. The study measured age-related changes in TCR beta repertoire diversity using deep sequencing normalized with unique cDNA molecular identifiers. What the authors observed across the whole study: Compared with the aged group, more naive CD4+ T cells, fewer expanded clones and increased TCR diversity were shown by the long-lived group, suggesting age selection. Conclusive comparison of naive and antigen-experienced compartments was prevented by the profiling of bulk unsorted PBMCs. Estimates of total diversity from one million sequenced T cells were regarded as lower bounds and underestimates. As age increased, observed TCR beta diversity per million T cells dropped in a roughly linear way, and a significant reduction was already evident by age about 40. The CMV infection status of donors was not known, potentially confounding age-related changes in expanded clonotypes. There was a strong correlation between observed TCR beta diversity and the percentage of naive T cells measured by flow cytometry.

Systemically healthy Caucasian individuals from Russia, approximately 39 in total and aged about 6 to 100 years, were included as donors. Roughly 10 milliliters of peripheral blood were collected from each donor into EDTA-treated Vacutainer tubes. Ficoll-Paque density-gradient centrifugation was used to isolate PBMCs, with at least 7 million obtained per sample. Trizol reagent was used to extract total RNA from PBMCs, with at least 5 micrograms per sample. For every donor, flow cytometry on a PBMC aliquot measured the percentage of naive CD45RAhigh/CD27high T cells. V lost 6 bases and J lost 1 base; the stretch between them is 14 bases long. As encoded in the germline V gene (reference sequence), CDR1 is DFQATT while CDR2 is SNEGSKA. Spanning cysteine to phenylalanine, the CDR3 consists of 14 amino acids. The kept DNA is CDR3 alone, 42 bases in frame from the first base. The library was produced with 5' RACE. Instrument used: Illumina HiSeq 2500. The second PCR ran for roughly 7 to 12 cycles and used a J-beta primer mix along with a sample-barcoded 5' primer. A unique molecular identifier was introduced onto each TCR beta cDNA molecule by a template-switch 5' adaptor carrying 12 random nucleotides. Each sample yielded at least 3 million CDR3-containing paired-end reads. All of the RNA was converted into first-strand cDNA using the Mint cDNA synthesis kit, with a TRBC-specific oligonucleotide serving as the primer. All cDNA was treated with uracil-DNA glycosylase and then went through a first 18-cycle PCR with the universal primers M1SS and BC2_uni_R. The original methods were these. Each sample was normalized by randomly selecting 1 million high-quality reads, each carrying a distinct molecular identifier. Reads with shared molecular identifiers were discarded instead of being binned into consensus sequences. MiTCR, set to a Q25 quality threshold and the strictest error-elimination algorithm, was used for CDR3 identification, clonotype clustering and error correction. A nonparametric unseen species model with Euler transformation was used to estimate lower-bound total TCR beta diversity. TCRdb passed the public sequencing reads through fastp at Q25 and MiXCR, retaining productive beta sequences. Here each entry gathers all rows of one CDR3 protein and keeps the most common genes and DNA. These V and J calls derive from TCRdb rather than the authors' analysis. In all, the sample holds some 900,000 distinct CDR3 sequences, and 29% of those were seen once. The ten largest clones represent approximately 15% of the sample.

Sequencing input: blood. This receptor was obtained from an elderly woman in good health. Recombination connected TRBV20-1 to TRBJ2-3, with the D call tentatively TRBD1 or TRBD2, each fitting 6 bases. Here the CDR3 is given as CSAGEGGRTDTQYF. The bases are TGCAGTGCGGGGGAAGGGGGGCGCACAGATACGCAGTATTTT.